This TCR beta chain was captured in a study of cytomegalovirus exposure and HLA in healthy donors (TCRdb year 2017). Regarding the study in general: The approximately 710 repertoires of the first cohort and the 110 or so validation repertoires were produced on the same platform, according to a later analysis. To predict cytomegalovirus infection status, the study combined high-throughput TCR immunosequencing, statistical association of individual TCRs with disease status, and machine learning. The aim of the study was to test whether cataloging public T cell receptors could identify signatures of past pathogen exposure. A separate validation cohort of 100 to 150 different subjects was used in addition to the roughly 670-subject first cohort. The study at large found these results: In a later analysis, TCRs clustered in the first cohort were found to also tend to co-occur in the roughly 130 validation repertoires, with about 93% of cluster scores above 0. A later analysis lacked HLA typing for the validation cohort, so it scored co-occurrence in that cohort across all 110 or so repertoires. Most TCR sequences were observed very rarely across donors, whereas some public TCRs were present in many individuals. The study listed 164 TCR beta chains as associated with cytomegalovirus. In vitro tests confirmed that a few of the cytomegalovirus-associated TCR beta chains recognize cytomegalovirus antigens. According to the authors, the approach could potentially be generalized to other disease states and immunological phenotypes. Cytomegalovirus status was reported to be diagnosed by the classifier with high specificity and sensitivity in both the original and validation cohorts.

CDR1 and CDR2 are drawn from the germline V gene (reference sequence): MNHEY, SMNVEV. V is clipped by 10 bases and J by 1 base, and the sequence between their germline boundaries is 18 bases long. The CDR3 runs 15 amino acids, cysteine and phenylalanine included. CDR3 DNA is the only sequence kept; it has 45 bases, read in frame from the first base. Libraries were constructed by the immunoSEQ multiplex PCR assay. Regarding the original processing steps: To diagnose cytomegalovirus status from the catalog of TCR beta chain sequences, a statistical classification framework was built. Drawn from immuneACCESS, this table holds only the in-frame rearrangements with V and J called that TCRdb kept. Clones are partly lost; checked studies trace under half to an unresolved V gene and leave the rest unexplained. Clonal size and the V and J genes are those of that table, whereas D and trimming came from the DNA. Recorded for this sample are approximately 180,000 clones; more than 75% of them occurred a single time. The top ten constitute more than 1.3% of the sample.

Separate from the roughly 630-subject first cohort, the validation cohort of 120 subjects was the group to which the donors belonged. This clone was found once. The antigen it recognizes is unknown. No much larger clone exists at a distance of one base, and base qualities are not known. The chain employs TRBV27 and TRBJ2-3, with TRBD1 as a weak D call on 6 bases. Material for sequencing was PBMCs. The receptor comes from a woman aged 25 to 45 in good health and CMV-seronegative. The sequenced DNA is TGTGCCATCATGAAACAGGGAAGGGGCACAGATACGCAGTATTTT. The encoded protein is CAIMKQGRGTDTQYF.